This T cell receptor beta chain was observed in a study of cytotoxic CD8 clonotypes in ibrutinib-treated CLL. Study observations and caveats: While tracking circulating CD8+ T-cell counts, baseline clonality exceeded that of age-matched healthy donors. Public clonotypes occurred uncommonly; on treatment, they contracted or remained stable.

In this sample, this clone turned up many times. Its matching antigen is unknown. The junction had 14 bases not matched to a gene; V was cut back by 9 bases and J by 4 bases. This CDR3 has 15 amino acids. Germline V CDR1 and CDR2: LNHDA, SQIVND (reference sequence). The assay was immunoSEQ multiplex PCR, and TCRdb's table has in-frame clones only and misses some. This table holds 150,000 or so clones, 70% to 90% found once. Sequencing used PBMCs, obtained at disease progression, from a patient treated with ibrutinib. The sequence derives from a human donor with chronic lymphocytic leukemia. V and J are TRBV19 and TRBJ1-1, with 7 nucleotides matching TRBD1. CDR3 nucleotide sequence: TGTGCCAGCACCACCCGGGAGGGGGCGCCCACTGAAGCTTTCTTT. Translated: CASTTREGAPTEAFF. Variable domain in full (rest from reference TRBV19 and TRBJ1-1): DGGITQSPKYLFRKEGQNVTLSCEQNLNHDAMYWYRQDPGQGLRLIYYSQIVNDFQKGDIAEGYSVSREKKESFPLTVTSAQKNPTAFYLCASTTREGAPTEAFFGQGTRLTVV.